This passage covers 29 T cell receptor beta chains from one sample sequenced in a study of cytomegalovirus exposure and HLA in healthy donors (dated by TCRdb to 2017 to 2019). The library was generated by the immunoSEQ multiplex PCR assay. For the multiplex PCR, a mixture combining 60 forward primers for TCR Vbeta segments and 13 reverse primers for TCR Jbeta segments was used. Entries here come from immuneACCESS through TCRdb and include only in-frame sequences with V and J called. Some clones fail to appear in such tables; in the studies checked, an unresolved V gene covers under half of the shortfall, and the cause of the remainder is unknown. For this sample the table gives a few hundred thousand clones, of which roughly four fifths were detected only once. Of the sample, around 0.2% is held by the ten largest clones. Material for sequencing was PBMCs. The receptors originated from a girl aged 2-10 years in good health and CMV-seronegative.

This clone was detected a few times. The chain is built from TRBV10-1 and TRBJ2-2; TRBD1 aligns across 9 bases. V shed 2 bases and J 6 bases; nucleotides not matched to a gene: 4. This CDR3 is built from 15 residues. Germline CDR1 and CDR2: WNHNN and SYGVQD (reference sequence). The CDR3 reads CASSEGTGRPGELFF. The CDR3 nucleotides are TGCGCCAGCAGTGAGGGGACAGGGAGGCCCGGGGAGCTGTTTTTT.

This clone was detected a few times. V usage is TRBV6-4 and J usage is TRBJ2-1; 11 nucleotides agree with TRBD2. Germline-derived CDR1 and CDR2 are MRHNA and SNTAGT. The CDR3 is 16 residues long. The V gene end was trimmed by 4 bases and the J gene end by 5 bases; junction bases not matched to a gene: 7. In nucleotides, the CDR3 is TGTGCCAGCAGTGTAGTAGCGGGGGGGGGCCACAATGAGCAGTTCTTC. It translates to CASSVVAGGGHNEQFF.

The rearrangement uses TRBV6-5 and TRBJ2-3, with 9 nucleotides matching TRBD1. J lost 6 bases, V lost 4 bases, and 11 bases had no gene match. The germline CDR1 and CDR2 sequences are MNHEY and SVGAGI. The CDR3 extends over 16 amino acids. CDR3: CASSSPPGQGSDTQYF. The CDR3 DNA is TGTGCCAGCAGTTCCCCGCCTGGACAGGGGAGCGATACGCAGTATTTT.

V is TRBV2 and J is TRBJ2-3; the D is unclear. The germline gives CDR1 SNHLY, CDR2 FYNNEI. The CDR3 consists of 13 residues. The V gene lost 6 bases and the J gene lost 2 bases, with 9 bases spanning the gap. CDR3 sequence: CASRERLTDTQYF. The CDR3 DNA follows: TGTGCCAGCAGGGAAAGACTCACAGATACGCAGTATTTT.

The J gene is TRBJ2-7, the V gene TRBV6-1; D gene unclear. The CDR3 has 12 amino acids. V lost 2 bases, J lost 9 bases, and 11 bases lay in between. Looked up from germline, CDR1 is MNHNS and CDR2 is SASEGT. CDR3 residues: CASSETRGWQYF. In DNA, the CDR3 is TGTGCCAGCAGTGAAACCCGAGGCTGGCAGTACTTC.

The chain links TRBV2 to TRBJ2-7; D perhaps matches TRBD1 (6 bases). The CDR3 is 15 residues long. The germline gives CDR1 SNHLY, CDR2 FYNNEI. V lost 6 bases and J lost 0, with 15 bases in between. CDR3 nucleotide sequence: TGTGCCAGCAGGGTGGACAGCTACAGCTCCTACGAGCAGTACTTC. Its translation: CASRVDSYSSYEQYF.

The chain is built from TRBV29-1 and TRBJ1-1, with 9 bases matching TRBD1. V lost 6 bases, J lost 0 bases, and 2 bases stayed unmatched. Germline V lookup: CDR1 SQVTM, CDR2 ANQGSEA. CDR3 length: 13 residues. CDR3 sequence: CSVTGGMNTEAFF. As DNA, the CDR3 is TGCAGCGTGACAGGGGGGATGAACACTGAAGCTTTCTTT.

The chain has TRBV6-5 and TRBJ1-2; D perhaps matches TRBD1 (6 bases). CDR3 size: 14 residues. Trimming removed 0 bases from V and 4 bases from J, with 9 bases in between. Germline CDR1 is MNHEY and CDR2 is SVGAGI. The CDR3: CASSYSGTSYGYTF. CDR3 DNA sequence: TGTGCCAGCAGTTACTCGGGGACATCCTATGGCTACACCTTC.

This rearrangement joins TRBV29-1 to TRBJ2-7; 10 positions agree with TRBD2. The V gene's germline CDR1 is SQVTM and CDR2 ANQGSEA. The V gene end was trimmed by 5 bases and the J gene end by 2 bases; junction bases not matched to a gene: 15. This CDR3 contains 17 residues. DNA for the CDR3: TGCAGCGTTAAAGGCCTAGCGGGAGAGGGCGGGACCTACGAGCAGTACTTC. Its protein is CSVKGLAGEGGTYEQYF.

The V and J genes are TRBV5-1 and TRBJ1-2, with unresolved D. This CDR3 has 13 residues. Germline V lookup: CDR1 SGHRS, CDR2 YFSETQ. V lost 3 bases and J 7 bases, leaving 13 bases between the germline ends. CDR3 nucleotide sequence: TGCGCCAGCAGCTCCGCGGATATTGGTGGCTACACCTTC. Amino acid sequence: CASSSADIGGYTF.

The chain recombines TRBV11-2 with TRBJ2-1; 8 bases align to TRBD2. J lost 8 bases, V lost 3 bases, and 12 bases had no gene match. CDR3 length: 16 amino acids. The V gene's germline CDR1 is SGHAT and CDR2 FQNNGV. This chain's CDR3 is CASSFPPSGGFDEQFF. DNA for the CDR3: TGTGCCAGCAGCTTCCCACCCAGCGGGGGTTTCGATGAGCAGTTCTTC.

V and J are TRBV19 and TRBJ2-5, with a weak D call TRBD2 (6 bases). The V end lost 6 bases, the J end lost 5 bases, and 19 bases lay between the germline ends. This CDR3 has 15 amino acids. Germline CDR1 and CDR2: LNHDA and SQIVND (reference sequence). CDR3 region: CASREGTRPKETQYF. The CDR3, as DNA: TGTGCCAGTAGGGAGGGTACTAGACCGAAGGAGACCCAGTACTTC.

This chain uses TRBV10-1 with TRBJ1-5; D gene unclear. This CDR3 comprises 13 residues. Germline CDR1 is WNHNN and CDR2 is SYGVQD (reference sequence). Trimming took off 8 bases at V and 0 bases at J, with 8 bases between the two ends. CDR3 sequence reads: CASSENSNQPQHF. As DNA, the CDR3 is TGCGCCAGCTCAGAAAATAGCAATCAGCCCCAGCATTTT.

This rearrangement joins TRBV19 to TRBJ1-6, with D uncertain. Germline assignment: CDR1 LNHDA and CDR2 SQIVND (reference sequence). CDR3 length: 16 residues. Trimming stripped 6 bases from V and 5 bases from J, with 17 bases between. The CDR3 is CASSPRSGPNNSPLHF. In DNA form, the CDR3 reads TGTGCCAGTAGCCCAAGGTCAGGCCCGAATAATTCACCCCTCCACTTT.

The chain joins TRBV25-1 to TRBJ2-5, with D possibly being TRBD1 (7 bases). The CDR3 is 14 amino acids. The V end was cut by 3 bases, the J end by 3 bases, with 11 bases between. CDR1 and CDR2 (germline): MGHDK, SYGVNS. CDR3 sequence (DNA): TGTGCCAGCAGTGATCAGGGGGGAAAAGAGACCCAGTACTTC. This translates into CASSDQGGKETQYF.

On this clone: The sample holds other DNA sequences that translate to the same CDR3. V is TRBV4-1 and J is TRBJ2-5; no clear D gene. Trimming stripped 1 base from V and 2 bases from J, with 5 bases between. Germline CDR1 MGHRA, CDR2 YSYEKL. CDR3 length equals 13 residues. This CDR3 reads CASSQALQETQYF. The DNA of the CDR3 is TGCGCCAGCAGCCAAGCGTTGCAAGAGACCCAGTACTTC.

This sequence joins TRBV6-1 and TRBJ1-6; 9 bases align to TRBD1. Germline V gives CDR1 MNHNS, CDR2 SASEGT. V trimming: 8 bases; J trimming: 11 bases; junction bases outside the gene matches: 10. The CDR3 has 14 residues. The chain's CDR3 is CASRGGTGLPPLHF. In nucleotides, the CDR3 is TGTGCCAGCCGGGGCGGGACAGGGTTACCACCCCTCCACTTT.

This clone has only one observation. The V and J genes are TRBV19 and TRBJ2-3, with 8 bases lining up with TRBD1. Germline CDR1 LNHDA, CDR2 SQIVND (reference sequence). CDR3 length: 17 amino acids. V lost 6 bases to trimming and J lost 7 bases; unmatched junction nucleotides: 18. The CDR3 is CASSPGRQGIREHTQYF. DNA of the CDR3: TGTGCCAGTAGCCCTGGCCGACAGGGGATACGTGAGCATACGCAGTATTTT. Variable domain in full (rest from reference TRBV19 and TRBJ2-3): DGGITQSPKYLFRKEGQNVTLSCEQNLNHDAMYWYRQDPGQGLRLIYYSQIVNDFQKGDIAEGYSVSREKKESFPLTVTSAQKNPTAFYLCASSPGRQGIREHTQYFGPGTRLTVL.

This chain connects TRBV13 to TRBJ2-2, with TRBD2 identical over 8 bases. J lost 6 bases, V lost 0 bases, and 6 bases had no gene match. CDR3 length: 16 amino acids. Germline lookup yields CDR1 PRHDT and CDR2 FYEKMQ (reference sequence). The CDR3 is CASSLGGRALAGELFF. The DNA of the CDR3 is TGTGCCAGCAGCTTAGGCGGGAGGGCCCTCGCCGGGGAGCTGTTTTTT.

The J gene is TRBJ2-3, the V gene TRBV5-4; D remains ambiguous. Trimming pared 1 base from V and 4 bases from J, leaving 13 bases between. The CDR3 covers 15 residues. Per germline, CDR1 SGHNT and CDR2 YYREEE (reference sequence). CDR3 coding DNA: TGTGCCAGCAGCTTGTCCGCGAGGTTTCCAGATACGCAGTATTTT. Translated, it gives CASSLSARFPDTQYF.

This clone was detected only once. The CDR3 nucleotides are TGTGCCAGCAGCCCTAGTTTACCTGGACAGGGAGGTGAAAAACTGTTTTTT. As protein: CASSPSLPGQGGEKLFF. The rearrangement uses TRBV5-4 and TRBJ1-4, with 8 positions matching TRBD1. Germline V gene data show CDR1 as SGHNT and CDR2 as YYREEE (reference sequence). After removal of 4 bases from V and 7 bases from J, the junction contained 15 bases not matched to a gene. This CDR3 has 17 residues.

Note on this clone: A read error may account for a junction end that differs from germline. The V call is TRBV27, the J call TRBJ1-2, with D perhaps matching TRBD1 (5 bases). CDR1 and CDR2 (germline): MNHEY, SMNVEV (reference sequence). This CDR3 comprises 14 residues. This CDR3 reads CASSSDPRVGPRSF. Written as DNA, the CDR3 is TGTGCCAGCAGTTCCGATCCCCGCGTGGGGCCGAGATCCTTC.

The sample holds a few counts of this clone. The chain employs TRBV6-4 and TRBJ1-2; D gene ambiguous. The CDR3 totals 14 residues. The V end was cut by 8 bases, the J end by 8 bases, with 21 bases between. CDR1 is MRHNA, CDR2 SNTAGT, per germline. This chain's CDR3 is CASSPGHAAGGYTF. The CDR3, as DNA: TGTGCCAGCTCCCCTGGGCATGCCGCGGGAGGCTACACCTTC.

This clone has just one count. The V gene is TRBV2, the J gene TRBJ1-2; TRBD1 is a possible D gene (6 bases). Trimming stripped 6 bases from V and 0 bases from J, with 14 bases between. Germline CDR1 and CDR2: SNHLY and FYNNEI. The CDR3 contains 15 residues. The CDR3 spells CASSAQGVSNYGYTF. The CDR3 DNA reads TGTGCCAGCAGCGCACAGGGAGTATCTAACTATGGCTACACCTTC.

This clone was counted once. The rearrangement links TRBV7-9 to TRBJ2-5; 7 bases fit TRBD2. With 1 base clipped from V and 5 bases from J, the junction kept 10 bases outside the gene matches. The CDR3 has 16 residues. Germline CDR1 and CDR2: SEHNR and FQNEAQ (reference sequence). The CDR3 is CASSLGAGTGGETQYF. For the CDR3, the DNA is TGTGCCAGCAGCTTAGGCGCGGGGACGGGAGGTGAGACCCAGTACTTC.

The gene calls are TRBV13 and TRBJ2-7, with D tentatively TRBD2 (6 bases). Germline CDR1 and CDR2: PRHDT and FYEKMQ (reference sequence). V was pared by 7 bases and J by 0 bases, with 19 bases between. This CDR3 spans 16 amino acids. In DNA, the CDR3 is TGTGCCAGCAATAGTCTCCGAAGCGGGTCCTCCTACGAGCAGTACTTC. It encodes CASNSLRSGSSYEQYF.

The chain links TRBV6-1 to TRBJ1-2, with D unclear. The CDR3 loop spans 13 amino acids. The V end was cut by 3 bases, the J end by 10 bases, with 15 bases between. The V gene's germline CDR1 is MNHNS and CDR2 SASEGT. CDR3 DNA: TGTGCCAGCAGTGACTCGGGATCGGGGATCTACACCTTC. The encoded protein is CASSDSGSGIYTF.

V gene TRBV2 combines with J gene TRBJ2-3; D call uncertain. Trimming left V 4 bases short and J 0 bases short, with 8 bases between. Germline-derived CDR1 and CDR2 are SNHLY and FYNNEI. This CDR3 has 14 amino acids. CDR3 nucleotide sequence: TGTGCCAGCAGTGGGCGCGGTAGCACAGATACGCAGTATTTT. It specifies CASSGRGSTDTQYF.

This rearrangement joins TRBV13 to TRBJ2-1, with D possibly matching TRBD2 (6 bases). The CDR3 covers 16 residues. Germline lookup yields CDR1 PRHDT and CDR2 FYEKMQ (reference sequence). Trimming removed 5 bases at V and 4 bases at J, with 18 bases between. The CDR3 spells CASSMTSLKFYNEQFF. DNA for the CDR3: TGTGCCAGCAGCATGACTAGTCTAAAGTTTTACAATGAGCAGTTCTTC. The full variable domain, in which reference TRBV13 and TRBJ2-1 provide the parts outside the CDR3, is AAGVIQSPRHLIKEKRETATLKCYPIPRHDTVYWYQQGPGQDPQFLISFYEKMQSDKGSIPDRFSAQQFSDYHSELNMSSLELGDSALYFCASSMTSLKFYNEQFFGPGTRLTVL.